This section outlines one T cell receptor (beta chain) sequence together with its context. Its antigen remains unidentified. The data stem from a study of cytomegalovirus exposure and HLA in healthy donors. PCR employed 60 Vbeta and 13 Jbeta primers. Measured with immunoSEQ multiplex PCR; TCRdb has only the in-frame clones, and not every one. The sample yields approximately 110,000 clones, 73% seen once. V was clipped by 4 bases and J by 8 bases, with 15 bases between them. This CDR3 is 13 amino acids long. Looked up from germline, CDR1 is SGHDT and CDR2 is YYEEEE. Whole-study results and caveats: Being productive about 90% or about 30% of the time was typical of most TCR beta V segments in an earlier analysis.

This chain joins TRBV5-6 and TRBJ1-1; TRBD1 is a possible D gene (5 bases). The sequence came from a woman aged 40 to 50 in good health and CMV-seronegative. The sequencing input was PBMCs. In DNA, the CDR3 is TGTGCCAGCAGCCAAAGAACAGGTTACGAAGCTTTCTTT. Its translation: CASSQRTGYEAFF.